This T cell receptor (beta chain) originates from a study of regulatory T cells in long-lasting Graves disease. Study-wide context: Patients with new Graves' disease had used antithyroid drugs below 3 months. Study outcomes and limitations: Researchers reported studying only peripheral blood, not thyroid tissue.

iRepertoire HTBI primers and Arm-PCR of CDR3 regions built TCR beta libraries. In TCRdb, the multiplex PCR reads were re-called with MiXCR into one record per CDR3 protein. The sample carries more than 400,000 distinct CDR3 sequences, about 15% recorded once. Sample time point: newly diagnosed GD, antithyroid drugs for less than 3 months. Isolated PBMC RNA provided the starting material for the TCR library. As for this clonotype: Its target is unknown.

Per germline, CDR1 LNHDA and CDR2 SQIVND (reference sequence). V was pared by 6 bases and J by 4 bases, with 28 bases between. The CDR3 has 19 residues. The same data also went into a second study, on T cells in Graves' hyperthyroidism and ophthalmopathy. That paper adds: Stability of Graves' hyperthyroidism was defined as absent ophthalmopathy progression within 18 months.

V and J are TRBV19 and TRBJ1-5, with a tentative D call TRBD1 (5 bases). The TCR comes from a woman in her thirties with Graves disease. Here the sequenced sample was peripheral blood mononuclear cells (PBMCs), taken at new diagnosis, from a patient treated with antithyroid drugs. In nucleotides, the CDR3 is TGTGCCAGTAGCACCCCCCGGGACCCTAGGGGAATAAAAAATCAGCCCCAGCATTTT. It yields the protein CASSTPRDPRGIKNQPQHF.